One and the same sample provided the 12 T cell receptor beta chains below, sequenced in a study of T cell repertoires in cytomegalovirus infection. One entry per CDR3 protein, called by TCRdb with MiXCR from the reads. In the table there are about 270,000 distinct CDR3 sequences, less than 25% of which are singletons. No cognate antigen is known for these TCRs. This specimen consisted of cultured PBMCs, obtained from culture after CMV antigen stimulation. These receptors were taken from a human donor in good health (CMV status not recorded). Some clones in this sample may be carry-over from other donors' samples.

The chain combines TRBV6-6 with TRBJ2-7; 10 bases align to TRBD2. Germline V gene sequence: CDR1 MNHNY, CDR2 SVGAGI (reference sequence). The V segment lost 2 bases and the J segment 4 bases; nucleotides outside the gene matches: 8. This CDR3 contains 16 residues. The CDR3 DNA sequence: TGTGCCAGCAGTTACGGAGAGGGACTAGCGCGGTACGAGCAGTACTTC. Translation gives CASSYGEGLARYEQYF.

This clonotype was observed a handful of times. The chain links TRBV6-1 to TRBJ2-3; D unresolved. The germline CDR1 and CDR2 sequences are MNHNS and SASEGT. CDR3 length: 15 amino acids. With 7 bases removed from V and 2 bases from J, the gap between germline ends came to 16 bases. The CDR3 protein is CASTPQLGPTDTQYF. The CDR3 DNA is TGTGCCAGCACTCCACAACTGGGCCCCACAGATACGCAGTATTTT.

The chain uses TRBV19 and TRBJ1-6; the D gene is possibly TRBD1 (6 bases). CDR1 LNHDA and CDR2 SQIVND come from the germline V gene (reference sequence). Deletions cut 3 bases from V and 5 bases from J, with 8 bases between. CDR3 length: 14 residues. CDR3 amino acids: CASSIRTDNSPLHF. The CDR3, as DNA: TGTGCCAGTAGTATTAGGACAGATAATTCACCCCTCCACTTT.

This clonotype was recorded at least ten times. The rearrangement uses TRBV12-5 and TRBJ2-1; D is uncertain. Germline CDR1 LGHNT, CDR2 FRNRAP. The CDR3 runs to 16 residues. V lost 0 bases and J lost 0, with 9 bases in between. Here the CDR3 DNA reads TGTGCTAGTGGTTTGGTACTCGGAAGCTCCTACAATGAGCAGTTCTTC. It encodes CASGLVLGSSYNEQFF.

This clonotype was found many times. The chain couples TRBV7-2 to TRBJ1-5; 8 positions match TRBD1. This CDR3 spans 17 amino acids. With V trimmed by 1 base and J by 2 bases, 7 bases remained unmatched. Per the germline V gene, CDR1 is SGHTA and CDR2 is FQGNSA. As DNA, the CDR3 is TGTGCCAGCAGCTTAGGCGCAGGGGGCGCTGGCAATCAGCCCCAGCATTTT. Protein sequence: CASSLGAGGAGNQPQHF.

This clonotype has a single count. This CDR3 reads CAWNGNTGELFF. DNA of the CDR3: TGTGCCTGGAACGGGAACACCGGGGAGCTGTTTTTT. The rearrangement uses TRBV30 and TRBJ2-2; D is unclear. V dropped 4 bases and J dropped 1 base, with 4 bases sitting between them. Per the germline V gene, CDR1 is GTSNPN and CDR2 is SVGIG (reference sequence). This CDR3 region has 12 residues.

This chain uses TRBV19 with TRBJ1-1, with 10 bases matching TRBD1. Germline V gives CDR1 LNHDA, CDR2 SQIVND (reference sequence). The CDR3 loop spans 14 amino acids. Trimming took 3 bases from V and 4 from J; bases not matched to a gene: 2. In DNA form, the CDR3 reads TGTGCCAGTAGTATGAGGGACAGGGGCACTGAAGCTTTCTTT. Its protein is CASSMRDRGTEAFF. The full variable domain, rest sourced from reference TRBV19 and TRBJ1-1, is DGGITQSPKYLFRKEGQNVTLSCEQNLNHDAMYWYRQDPGQGLRLIYYSQIVNDFQKGDIAEGYSVSREKKESFPLTVTSAQKNPTAFYLCASSMRDRGTEAFFGQGTRLTVV.

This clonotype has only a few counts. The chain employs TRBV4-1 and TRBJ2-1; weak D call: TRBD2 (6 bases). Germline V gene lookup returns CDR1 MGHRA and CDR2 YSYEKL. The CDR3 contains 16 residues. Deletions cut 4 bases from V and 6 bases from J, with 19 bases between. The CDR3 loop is CASSPFGRSEANEQFF. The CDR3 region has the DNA TGCGCCAGCAGCCCGTTCGGGAGAAGTGAAGCCAATGAGCAGTTCTTC.

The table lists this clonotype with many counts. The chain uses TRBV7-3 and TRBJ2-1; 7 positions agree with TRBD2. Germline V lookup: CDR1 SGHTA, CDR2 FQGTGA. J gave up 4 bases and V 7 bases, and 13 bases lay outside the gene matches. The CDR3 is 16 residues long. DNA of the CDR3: TGTGCCAGCATCACCTTTCCCAGCGGGGAGTACAATGAGCAGTTCTTC. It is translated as CASITFPSGEYNEQFF. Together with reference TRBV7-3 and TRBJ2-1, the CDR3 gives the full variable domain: GAGVSQTPSNKVTEKGKYVELRCDPISGHTALYWYRQSLGQGPEFLIYFQGTGAADDSGLPNDRFFAVRPEGSVSTLKIQRTERGDSAVYLCASITFPSGEYNEQFFGPGTRLTVL.

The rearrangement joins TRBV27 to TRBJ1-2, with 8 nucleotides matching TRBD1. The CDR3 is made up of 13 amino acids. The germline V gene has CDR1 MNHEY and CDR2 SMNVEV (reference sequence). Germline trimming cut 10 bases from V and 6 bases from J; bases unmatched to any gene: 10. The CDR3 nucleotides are TGTGCCACGCGAGCAGGGGGCTTGGATGGCTACACCTTC. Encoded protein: CATRAGGLDGYTF.

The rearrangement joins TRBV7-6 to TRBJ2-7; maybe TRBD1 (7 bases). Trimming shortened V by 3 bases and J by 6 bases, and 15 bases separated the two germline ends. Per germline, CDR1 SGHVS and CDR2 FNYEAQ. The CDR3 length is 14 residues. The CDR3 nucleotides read TGTGCCAGCAGCTTTAGGGGGCCGGGGGTCGAGCAGTACTTC. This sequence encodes CASSFRGPGVEQYF.

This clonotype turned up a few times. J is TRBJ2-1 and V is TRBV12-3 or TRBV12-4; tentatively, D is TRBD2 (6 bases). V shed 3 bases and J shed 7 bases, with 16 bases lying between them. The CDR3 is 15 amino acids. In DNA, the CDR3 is TGTGCCAGCAGTTTTGCCGGGACTGGCTCTAATGAGCAGTTCTTC. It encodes CASSFAGTGSNEQFF.